These 20 T cell receptor beta chains were sequenced from one sample in a study of T-cell reconstitution after alpha-beta-depleted transplantation in children. For TCRbeta, the library was prepared with unique molecular identifiers. A single record per CDR3 protein comes from TCRdb applying MiXCR to the PCR reads. Here the sample spans some 600,000 distinct CDR3 sequences, 10% to 15% being singletons. Sequenced material: PBMCs, mostly from graft donor cells, taken 360 days after TCRalphabeta/CD19-depleted stem cell transplant. The receptors shown here come from a male patient aged 10-17 years who had a stem cell transplant for acute myeloid leukemia, so the T cells may come from the graft donor.

This rearrangement joins TRBV7-2 to TRBJ2-7; possibly TRBD2 for D (6 bases). Germline values: CDR1 SGHTA, CDR2 FQGNSA. The CDR3 extends over 15 amino acids. V lost 6 bases, J lost 7 bases, and 22 bases lay in between. The CDR3 sequence is CASRAFGRRTGEQYF. Written as DNA, the CDR3 is TGTGCCAGCAGGGCGTTCGGGAGAAGAACGGGGGAGCAGTACTTC.

This clonotype was found a few times. The chain uses TRBV4-3 and TRBJ2-6, with 7 bases identical to TRBD2. V trimming: 3 bases; J trimming: 3 bases; junction bases outside the gene matches: 5. Germline CDR1 reads LGHNA; CDR2 reads YSLEER. This CDR3 comprises 16 residues. CDR3 in DNA: TGCGCCAGCAGCCAGGGGGGGTTACGTGGGGCCAACGTCCTGACTTTC. It encodes CASSQGGLRGANVLTF.

Only a few counts were recorded for this clonotype. This rearrangement joins TRBV6-2 or TRBV6-3 to TRBJ2-3; TRBD2 agrees at 11 bases. The CDR3 totals 18 residues. With 2 bases clipped from V and 0 bases from J, the junction kept 7 bases outside the gene matches. Germline lookup yields CDR1 MNHEY and CDR2 SVGEGT. The CDR3 coding sequence is TGTGCCAGCAGTTACCCTACTAGCGGGAGTGGTAGCACAGATACGCAGTATTTT. Its protein is CASSYPTSGSGSTDTQYF.

This clonotype was seen ten or more times. J is TRBJ2-7 and V is TRBV12-3 or TRBV12-4; D unresolved. The CDR3 totals 14 residues. V was shortened by 6 bases and J by 3 bases, with 15 bases between the two germline ends. The CDR3 DNA follows: TGTGCCAGCAGCCTTGGCCTTCTTAACTACGAGCAGTACTTC. It codes for CASSLGLLNYEQYF.

V usage is TRBV20-1 and J usage is TRBJ1-1; TRBD1 might be the D (6 bases). Germline V gene lookup returns CDR1 DFQATT and CDR2 SNEGSKA (reference sequence). The CDR3 is 16 residues long. Between the trimmed V and J ends, which lost 6 bases and 0 bases, there was a span of 20 bases. CDR3 loop: CSALSRGSPMNTEAFF. The DNA for the CDR3 is TGCAGTGCCCTCTCCAGGGGTTCCCCTATGAACACTGAAGCTTTCTTT.

This clonotype came up many times. The junction shows a germline mismatch at one end, possibly a read error. V and J are TRBV10-3 and TRBJ1-5; D gene uncertain. The length of the CDR3 is 12 residues. Germline lookup yields CDR1 ENHRY and CDR2 SYGVKD. The CDR3 is CAISEWDQPQHF. The CDR3 nucleotides are TGTGCCATCAGCGAGTGGGATCAGCCCCAGCATTTT.

A few counts support this clonotype. This chain connects TRBV7-9 to TRBJ1-2; tentatively, D is TRBD1 (5 bases). With 5 bases removed from V and 4 bases from J, the gap between germline ends came to 17 bases. Germline values: CDR1 SEHNR, CDR2 FQNEAQ (reference sequence). The CDR3 covers 15 residues. DNA of the CDR3: TGTGCCAGCAGCGCAACTCCGGGCAGGGTCTATGGCTACACCTTC. Its translation: CASSATPGRVYGYTF.

J is TRBJ2-5 and V is TRBV7-2; 11 bases match TRBD2. V gave up 0 bases and J gave up 7 bases; unmatched junction bases: 7. CDR1 and CDR2 from the germline V gene are SGHTA and FQGNSA. This CDR3 spans 16 amino acids. As DNA, the CDR3 is TGTGCCAGCAGCTTAGCTGGTAGCGGGAGGGGTGGGACCCAGTACTTC. It translates to CASSLAGSGRGGTQYF.

This clonotype has just a few counts. The chain couples TRBV19 to TRBJ2-5; no clear D. This CDR3 comprises 13 residues. Trimming took 2 bases from V and 5 from J, leaving 9 bases between them. Germline assignment: CDR1 LNHDA and CDR2 SQIVND (reference sequence). CDR3 in DNA: TGTGCCAGTAGTATACGTGGCTGGGAGACCCAGTACTTC. It encodes CASSIRGWETQYF.

The gene calls are TRBV5-1 and TRBJ1-5; D gene uncertain. The CDR3 is 15 residues long. From germline, CDR1 is SGHRS and CDR2 YFSETQ. Trimming left V 3 bases short and J 3 bases short, with 13 bases between. CDR3 sequence: CASSSGVGINQPQHF. In DNA form, the CDR3 reads TGCGCCAGCAGCTCCGGGGTAGGGATCAATCAGCCCCAGCATTTT.

This chain joins TRBV4-2 and TRBJ2-3, with D possibly called TRBD1 or TRBD2 (7 bases each). Germline lookup yields CDR1 LGHNA and CDR2 YNFKEQ. Trimming took off 0 bases at V and 3 bases at J, with 19 bases between the two ends. There are 18 residues in the CDR3. The CDR3 loop is CASSQDIGGGSGTDTQYF. The CDR3 DNA sequence: TGTGCCAGCAGCCAAGATATAGGGGGCGGGAGTGGAACAGATACGCAGTATTTT.

This clonotype was seen only a few times. This chain links TRBV14 with TRBJ2-3; D may be TRBD1 or TRBD2 (5 bases each). Germline V gene lookup returns CDR1 SGHDN and CDR2 FVKESK. V was clipped by 4 bases and J by 5 bases, with 19 bases between them. The CDR3 loop spans 16 amino acids. DNA for the CDR3: TGTGCCAGCAGCCGATATCCGGGGCGATGGGAAGATACGCAGTATTTT. The encoded protein is CASSRYPGRWEDTQYF.

The CDR3 DNA follows: TGTGCCTGGAGTGTAGCCGGGCTCTACAACTACGAGCAGTACTTC. This translates into CAWSVAGLYNYEQYF. The V gene is TRBV30, the J gene TRBJ2-7, with no clear D. Trimming removed 0 bases from V and 3 bases from J, with 15 bases in between. The CDR3 extends over 15 amino acids. Germline values: CDR1 GTSNPN, CDR2 SVGIG (reference sequence).

This clonotype was counted at least ten times. The gene calls are TRBV12-3 or TRBV12-4 and TRBJ2-7; 7 nucleotides line up with TRBD1. V shed 4 bases and J 5 bases; nucleotides not matched to a gene: 11. CDR3 length: 15 residues. This CDR3 is CASSSLRDSVDEQYF. The CDR3 DNA reads as TGTGCCAGCAGTTCTCTCCGGGACAGCGTGGACGAGCAGTACTTC.

Only a few counts were recorded for this clonotype. The rearrangement links TRBV29-1 to TRBJ2-6; TRBD1 matches 7 bases. V lost 3 bases and J lost 0; bases outside the gene matches: 8. The CDR3 totals 17 residues. CDR1 is SQVTM and CDR2 is ANQGSEA in the germline V gene. CDR3 bases: TGCAGCGTTGACCTCGGACAGGTTAGCTCTGGGGCCAACGTCCTGACTTTC. This encodes CSVDLGQVSSGANVLTF.

Many counts were recorded for this clonotype. The junction departs from the called germline gene at one end, perhaps through a read error. The chain joins TRBV3-1 to TRBJ2-7, with 7 positions matching TRBD1. Germline lookup yields CDR1 LGHDT and CDR2 YNNKEL (reference sequence). The CDR3 covers 13 residues. The chain's CDR3 is CASSQVQGYEQYF. The DNA of the CDR3 is TGCGCCAGCAGCCAGGTACAGGGGTACGAGCAGTACTTC.

The chain is built from TRBV10-3 and TRBJ2-3; TRBD1 matches at 9 bases. CDR3 size: 15 residues. Germline CDR1 reads ENHRY; CDR2 reads SYGVKD. V lost 3 bases to trimming and J lost 4 bases; unmatched junction nucleotides: 5. The CDR3 DNA reads TGTGCCATCAGTGACTCGGACAGGGGAGCAGATACGCAGTATTTT. This encodes CAISDSDRGADTQYF.

V and J are TRBV4-3 and TRBJ1-1; TRBD1 is a possible D gene (5 bases). The germline CDR1 and CDR2 sequences are LGHNA and YSLEER. Deletions cut 2 bases from V and 1 base from J, with 11 bases between. This CDR3 comprises 15 residues. CDR3 nucleotides: TGCGCCAGCAGCCAATTGAGGGGACCGAACACTGAAGCTTTCTTT. As protein: CASSQLRGPNTEAFF.

This clonotype was seen a few times. V usage is TRBV15 and J usage is TRBJ2-5; D not resolved. V gave up 4 bases and J gave up 0 bases, with 18 bases separating them. Germline CDR1 and CDR2: LNHNV and YYDKDF (reference sequence). CDR3 length: 17 residues. The CDR3 DNA is TGTGCCACCAGCAAAAGACCTACATTCTTGTACCAAGAGACCCAGTACTTC. Its protein is CATSKRPTFLYQETQYF. Based on the CDR3 plus reference TRBV15 and TRBJ2-5, the full variable domain is DAMVIQNPRYQVTQFGKPVTLSCSQTLNHNVMYWYQQKSSQAPKLLFHYYDKDFNNEADTPDNFQSRRPNTSFCFLDIRSPGLGDTAMYLCATSKRPTFLYQETQYFGPGTRLLVL.

This clonotype was recorded many times. This chain joins TRBV20-1 and TRBJ2-5, with D possibly being TRBD2 (6 bases). The CDR3 is made up of 13 amino acids. Germline values: CDR1 DFQATT, CDR2 SNEGSKA (reference sequence). V gave up 3 bases and J gave up 2 bases, with 10 bases separating them. CDR3 in amino acids: CSARGLLQETQYF. In nucleotides, the CDR3 is TGCAGTGCTAGGGGACTTCTGCAAGAGACCCAGTACTTC.